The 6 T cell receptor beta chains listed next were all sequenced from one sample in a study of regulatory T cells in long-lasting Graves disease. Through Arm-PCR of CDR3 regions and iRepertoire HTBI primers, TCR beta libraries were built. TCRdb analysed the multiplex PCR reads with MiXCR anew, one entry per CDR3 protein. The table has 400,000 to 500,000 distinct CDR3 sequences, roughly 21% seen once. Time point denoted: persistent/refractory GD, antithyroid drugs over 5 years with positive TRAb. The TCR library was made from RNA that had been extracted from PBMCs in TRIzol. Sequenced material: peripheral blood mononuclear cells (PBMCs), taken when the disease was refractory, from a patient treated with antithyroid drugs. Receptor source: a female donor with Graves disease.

CDR3: CASSQDWERELDTQYF. The DNA for the CDR3 is TGCGCCAGCAGCCAAGATTGGGAGCGGGAGCTGGATACGCAGTATTTT. The V gene is TRBV4-3, the J gene TRBJ2-3; 8 positions agree with TRBD2. V was pared by 0 bases and J by 6 bases, with 8 bases of the junction left unmatched. The germline V gene has CDR1 LGHNA and CDR2 YSLEER. The CDR3 sequence is 16 residues long.

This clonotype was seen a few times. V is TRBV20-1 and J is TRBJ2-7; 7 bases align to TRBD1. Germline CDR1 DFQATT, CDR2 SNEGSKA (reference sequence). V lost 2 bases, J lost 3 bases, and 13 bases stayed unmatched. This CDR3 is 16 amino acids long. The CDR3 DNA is TGCAGTGCTAGAAGGGGGCCTCAGGCGGAGAGCTACGAGCAGTACTTC. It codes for CSARRGPQAESYEQYF.

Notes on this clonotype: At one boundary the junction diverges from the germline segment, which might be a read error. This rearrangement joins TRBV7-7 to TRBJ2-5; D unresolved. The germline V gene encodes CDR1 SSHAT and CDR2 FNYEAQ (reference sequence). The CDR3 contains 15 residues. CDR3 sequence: CASSLDTGPLGTQYF. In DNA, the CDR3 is TGTGCTAGCAGCTTAGACACGGGCCCCCTTGGGACCCAGTACTTC.

The CDR3 here is CSARSSGSKHEQFF. The CDR3 nucleotides read TGCAGTGCTAGGTCCAGCGGGAGTAAACATGAGCAGTTCTTC. This chain joins TRBV20-1 and TRBJ2-1, with 8 nucleotides matching TRBD2. CDR3 length equals 14 residues. V trimming: 3 bases; J trimming: 8 bases; junction bases outside the gene matches: 9. Germline loops: CDR1 DFQATT, CDR2 SNEGSKA (reference sequence).

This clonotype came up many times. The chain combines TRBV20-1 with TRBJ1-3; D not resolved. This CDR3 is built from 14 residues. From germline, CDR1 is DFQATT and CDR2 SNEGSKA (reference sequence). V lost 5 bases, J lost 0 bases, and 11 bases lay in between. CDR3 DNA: TGCAGTGCTTTGGACGCAGCCTCTGGAAACACCATATATTTT. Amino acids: CSALDAASGNTIYF.

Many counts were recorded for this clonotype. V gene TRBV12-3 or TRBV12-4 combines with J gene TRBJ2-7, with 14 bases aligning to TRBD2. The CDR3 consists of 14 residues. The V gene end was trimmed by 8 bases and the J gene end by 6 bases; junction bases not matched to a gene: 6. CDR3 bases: TGTGCCAGCGGGACTAGCGGGAGAGCCCGCGAGCAGTACTTC. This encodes CASGTSGRAREQYF.